This is a list of T cell receptor beta chains from one sample in a study of cytomegalovirus exposure and HLA in healthy donors. The assay was immunoSEQ multiplex PCR, and TCRdb's table has in-frame clones only and misses some. The sample records approximately 170,000 clones, almost 75% being singletons. Sequencing used PBMCs. The receptors here all came from a woman younger than 30 in good health and CMV-seropositive. Both conserved end residues are part of each CDR3. Each record gives: V gene, clone size, D gene, J gene, CDR3 protein, CDR3 DNA. The D gene is left open where the match is weak. The size of a clone is reported for some rows only, either as once, few or many, or as a class for expanded clones.

v_gene: TRBV5-1; abundance: NA; d_gene: TRBD1; j_gene: TRBJ1-1; CDR3aa: CASSVGQGGTEAFF; CDR3nt: TGCGCCAGCAGCGTTGGACAGGGGGGCACTGAAGCTTTCTTT
v_gene: TRBV19; abundance: NA; d_gene: TRBD2; j_gene: TRBJ2-1; CDR3aa: CASSIDRTSGDEQFF; CDR3nt: TGTGCCAGTAGTATAGATCGGACTAGCGGGGATGAGCAGTTCTTC
v_gene: TRBV7-7; abundance: NA; d_gene: TRBD2; j_gene: TRBJ2-3; CDR3aa: CASSAGGPPDTQYF; CDR3nt: TGTGCTAGCAGCGCGGGGGGCCCCCCAGATACGCAGTATTTT
v_gene: TRBV15; abundance: NA; d_gene: NA; j_gene: TRBJ2-5; CDR3aa: CATSRTRGGGFQETQYF; CDR3nt: TGTGCCACCAGCAGGACGCGAGGGGGGGGATTCCAAGAGACCCAGTACTTC
v_gene: TRBV6-5; abundance: once; d_gene: NA; j_gene: TRBJ1-2; CDR3aa: CASRYTRAYGYTF; CDR3nt: TGTGCCAGCAGATACACCAGGGCCTATGGCTACACCTTC
v_gene: TRBV2; abundance: NA; d_gene: TRBD2; j_gene: TRBJ2-1; CDR3aa: CASSEKSGGYNEQFF; CDR3nt: TGTGCCAGCAGTGAAAAAAGCGGGGGCTACAATGAGCAGTTCTTC
v_gene: TRBV9; abundance: NA; d_gene: NA; j_gene: TRBJ1-1; CDR3aa: CASSVATVNTEAFF; CDR3nt: TGTGCCAGCAGCGTAGCTACGGTAAACACTGAAGCTTTCTTT
v_gene: TRBV7-2; abundance: NA; d_gene: NA; j_gene: TRBJ1-2; CDR3aa: CASSLGLWESINYGYTF; CDR3nt: TGTGCCAGCAGCCTGGGGTTGTGGGAGTCTATTAACTATGGCTACACCTTC
v_gene: TRBV7-9; abundance: NA; d_gene: TRBD1; j_gene: TRBJ2-2; CDR3aa: CSSSPRAGGPSNTGELFF; CDR3nt: TGTTCCAGCAGCCCACGGGCAGGGGGTCCCTCGAACACCGGGGAGCTGTTTTTT
v_gene: TRBV5-6; abundance: NA; d_gene: NA; j_gene: TRBJ2-5; CDR3aa: CASSLQRDTQETQYF; CDR3nt: TGTGCCAGCAGCTTGCAGAGGGACACCCAAGAGACCCAGTACTTC
v_gene: TRBV5-1; abundance: NA; d_gene: NA; j_gene: TRBJ1-2; CDR3aa: CASSLIQGSNGYTF; CDR3nt: TGCGCCAGCAGCTTGATCCAGGGTAGTAATGGCTACACCTTC
v_gene: TRBV30; abundance: NA; d_gene: NA; j_gene: TRBJ1-2; CDR3aa: CAWSVGSTYGYTF; CDR3nt: TGTGCCTGGAGTGTAGGGAGTACTTATGGCTACACCTTC
v_gene: TRBV6-5; abundance: NA; d_gene: TRBD1; j_gene: TRBJ1-4; CDR3aa: CASTRGGTGREKLFF; CDR3nt: TGTGCCAGCACCCGGGGGGGGACAGGGAGAGAAAAACTGTTTTTT
v_gene: TRBV6-6; abundance: NA; d_gene: NA; j_gene: TRBJ1-6; CDR3aa: CASSGQQGSAPLHF; CDR3nt: TGTGCCAGCAGCGGACAACAGGGTTCGGCGCCCCTCCACTTT